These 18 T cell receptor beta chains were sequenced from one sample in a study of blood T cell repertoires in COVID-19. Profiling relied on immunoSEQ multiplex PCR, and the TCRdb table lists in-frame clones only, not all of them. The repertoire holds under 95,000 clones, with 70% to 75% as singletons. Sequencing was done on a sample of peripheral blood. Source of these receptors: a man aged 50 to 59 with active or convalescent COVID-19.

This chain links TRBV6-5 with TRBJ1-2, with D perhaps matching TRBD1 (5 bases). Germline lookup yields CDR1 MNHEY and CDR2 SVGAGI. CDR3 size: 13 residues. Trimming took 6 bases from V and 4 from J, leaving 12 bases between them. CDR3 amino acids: CASRSSQGYGYTF. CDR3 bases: TGTGCCAGCAGGTCCTCTCAGGGCTATGGCTACACCTTC.

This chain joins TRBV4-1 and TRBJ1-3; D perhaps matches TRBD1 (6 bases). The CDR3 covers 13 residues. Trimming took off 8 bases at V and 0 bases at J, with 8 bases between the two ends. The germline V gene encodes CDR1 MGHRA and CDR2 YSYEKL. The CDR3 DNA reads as TGCGCCAGCCAGGGGATCTCTGGAAACACCATATATTTT. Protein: CASQGISGNTIYF.

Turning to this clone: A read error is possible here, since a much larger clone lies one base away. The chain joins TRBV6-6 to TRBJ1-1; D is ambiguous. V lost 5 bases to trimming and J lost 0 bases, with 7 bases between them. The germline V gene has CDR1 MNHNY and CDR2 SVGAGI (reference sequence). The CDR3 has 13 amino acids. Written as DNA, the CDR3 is TGTGCCAGCAGTGAGGATATGAACACTGAAGCTTTCTTT. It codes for CASSEDMNTEAFF.

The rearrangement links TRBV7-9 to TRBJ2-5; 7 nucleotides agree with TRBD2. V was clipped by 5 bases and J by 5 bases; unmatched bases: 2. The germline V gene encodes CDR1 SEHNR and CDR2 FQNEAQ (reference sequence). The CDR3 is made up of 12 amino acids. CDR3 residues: CASSQRGETQYF. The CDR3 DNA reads TGTGCCAGCAGCCAGCGGGGCGAGACCCAGTACTTC.

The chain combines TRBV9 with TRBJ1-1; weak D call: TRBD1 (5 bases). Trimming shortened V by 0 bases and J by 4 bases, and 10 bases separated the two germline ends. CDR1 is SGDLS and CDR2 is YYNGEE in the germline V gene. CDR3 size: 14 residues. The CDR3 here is CASSVGQRFTEAFF. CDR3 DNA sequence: TGTGCCAGCAGCGTAGGACAGAGATTCACTGAAGCTTTCTTT.

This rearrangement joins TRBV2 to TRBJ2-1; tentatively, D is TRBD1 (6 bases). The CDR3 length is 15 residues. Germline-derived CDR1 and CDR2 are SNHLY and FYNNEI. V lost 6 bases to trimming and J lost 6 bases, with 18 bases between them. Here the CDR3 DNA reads TGTGCCAGCAGGGCCGGGACAAGAGGGAGCAATGAGCAGTTCTTC. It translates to CASRAGTRGSNEQFF.

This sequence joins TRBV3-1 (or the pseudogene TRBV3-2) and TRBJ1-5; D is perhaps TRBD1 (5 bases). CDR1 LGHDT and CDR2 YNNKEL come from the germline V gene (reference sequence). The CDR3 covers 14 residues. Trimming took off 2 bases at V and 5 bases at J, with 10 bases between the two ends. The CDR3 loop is CASSQTVGDQPQHF. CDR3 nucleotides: TGTGCCAGCAGCCAAACGGTAGGGGATCAGCCCCAGCATTTT.

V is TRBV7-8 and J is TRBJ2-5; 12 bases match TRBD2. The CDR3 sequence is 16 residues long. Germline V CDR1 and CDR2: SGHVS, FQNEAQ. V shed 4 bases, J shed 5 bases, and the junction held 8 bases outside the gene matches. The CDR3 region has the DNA TGTGCCAGCAGCTCGACGACCCTAGCGGGGGGGGAGACCCAGTACTTC. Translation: CASSSTTLAGGETQYF.

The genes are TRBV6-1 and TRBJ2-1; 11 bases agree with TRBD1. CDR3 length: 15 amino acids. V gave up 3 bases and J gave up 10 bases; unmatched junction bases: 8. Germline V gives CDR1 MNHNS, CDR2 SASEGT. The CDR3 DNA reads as TGTGCCAGCAGTGACCGGGACAGGGGGTCAATAGAGCAGTTCTTC. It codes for CASSDRDRGSIEQFF.

The DNA of the CDR3 is TGTGCCAGCAGCCCCCGGGACAGGAACACTGAAGCTTTCTTT. It codes for CASSPRDRNTEAFF. The chain joins TRBV9 to TRBJ1-1, with 7 bases matching TRBD1. CDR3 length: 14 residues. V trimming: 4 bases; J trimming: 1 base; junction bases outside the gene matches: 4. Germline V lookup: CDR1 SGDLS, CDR2 YYNGEE.

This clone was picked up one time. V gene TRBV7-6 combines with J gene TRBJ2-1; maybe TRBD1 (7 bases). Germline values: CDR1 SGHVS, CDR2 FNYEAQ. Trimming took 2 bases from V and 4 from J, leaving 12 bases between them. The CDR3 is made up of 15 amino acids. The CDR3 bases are TGTGCCAGCAGCTTATTGCGGGACAGTTACAATGAGCAGTTCTTC. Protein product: CASSLLRDSYNEQFF.

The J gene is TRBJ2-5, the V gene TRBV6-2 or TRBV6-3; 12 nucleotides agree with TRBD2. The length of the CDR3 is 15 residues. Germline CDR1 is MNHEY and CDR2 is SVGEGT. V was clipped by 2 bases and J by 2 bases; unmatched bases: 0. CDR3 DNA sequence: TGTGCCAGCAGTTACACTAGCGGGGGGCAAGAGACCCAGTACTTC. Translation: CASSYTSGGQETQYF.

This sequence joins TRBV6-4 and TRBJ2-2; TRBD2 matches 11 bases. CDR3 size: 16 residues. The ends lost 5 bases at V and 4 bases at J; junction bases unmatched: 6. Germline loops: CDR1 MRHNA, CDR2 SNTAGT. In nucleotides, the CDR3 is TGTGCCAGCAGTCATACTAGCGGGGGATCCACCGGGGAGCTGTTTTTT. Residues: CASSHTSGGSTGELFF.

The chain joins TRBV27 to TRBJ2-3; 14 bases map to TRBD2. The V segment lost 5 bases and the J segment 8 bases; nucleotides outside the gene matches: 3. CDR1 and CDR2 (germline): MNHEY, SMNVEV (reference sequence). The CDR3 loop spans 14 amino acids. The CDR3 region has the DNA TGTGCCAGCAGTCCTGGGACTAGCGGGGGTACGCAGTATTTT. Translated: CASSPGTSGGTQYF.

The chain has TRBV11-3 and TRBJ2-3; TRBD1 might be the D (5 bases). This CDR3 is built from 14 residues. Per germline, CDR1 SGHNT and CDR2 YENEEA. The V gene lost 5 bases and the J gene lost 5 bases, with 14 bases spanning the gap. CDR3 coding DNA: TGTGCCAGCAGCGCCCCAGGGATTGGAGATACGCAGTATTTT. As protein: CASSAPGIGDTQYF.

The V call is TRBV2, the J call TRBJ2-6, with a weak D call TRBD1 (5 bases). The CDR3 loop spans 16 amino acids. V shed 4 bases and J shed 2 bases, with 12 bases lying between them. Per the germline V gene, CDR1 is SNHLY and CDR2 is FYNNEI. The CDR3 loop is CASSGDLGAGANVLTF. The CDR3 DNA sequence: TGTGCCAGCAGTGGGGATTTAGGGGCTGGGGCCAACGTCCTGACTTTC.

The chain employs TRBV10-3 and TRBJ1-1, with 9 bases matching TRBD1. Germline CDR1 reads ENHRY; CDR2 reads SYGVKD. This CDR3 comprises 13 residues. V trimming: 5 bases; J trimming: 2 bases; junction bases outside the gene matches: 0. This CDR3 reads CAISTGGNTEAFF. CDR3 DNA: TGTGCCATCAGTACAGGGGGCAACACTGAAGCTTTCTTT.

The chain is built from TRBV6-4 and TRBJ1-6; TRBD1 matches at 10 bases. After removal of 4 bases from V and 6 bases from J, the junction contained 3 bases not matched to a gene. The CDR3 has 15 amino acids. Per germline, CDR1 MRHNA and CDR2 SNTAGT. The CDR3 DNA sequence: TGTGCCAGCAGTGCGGACAGGGGGAGTAATTCACCCCTCCACTTT. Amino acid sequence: CASSADRGSNSPLHF.